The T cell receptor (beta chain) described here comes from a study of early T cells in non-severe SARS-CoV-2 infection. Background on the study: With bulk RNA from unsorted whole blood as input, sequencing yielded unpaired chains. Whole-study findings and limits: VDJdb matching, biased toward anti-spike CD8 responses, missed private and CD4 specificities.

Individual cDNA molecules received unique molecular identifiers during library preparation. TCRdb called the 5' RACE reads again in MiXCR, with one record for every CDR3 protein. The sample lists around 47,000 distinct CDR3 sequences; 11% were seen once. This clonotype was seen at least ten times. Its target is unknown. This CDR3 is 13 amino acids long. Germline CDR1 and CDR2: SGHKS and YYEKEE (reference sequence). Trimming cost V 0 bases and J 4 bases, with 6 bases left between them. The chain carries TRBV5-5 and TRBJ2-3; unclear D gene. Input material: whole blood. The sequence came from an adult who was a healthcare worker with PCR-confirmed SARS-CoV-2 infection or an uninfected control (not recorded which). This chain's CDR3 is CASSLEAPDTQYF. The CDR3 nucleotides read TGTGCCAGCAGCTTGGAGGCGCCAGATACGCAGTATTTT.